This T cell receptor beta chain is drawn from a study of T cell responses to AZD1222 COVID-19 vaccine. Study overall: Analysis merged second doses at about 4 or about 12 weeks. Whole-study findings and limits: Increases in Spike-specific TCR breadth and depth were seen after two AZD1222 doses. Repertoires were collected only later (after the peak T cell response had occurred).

V was clipped by 5 bases and J by 5 bases; unmatched bases: 12. CDR1 is PRHDT, CDR2 FYEKMQ, per germline (reference sequence). CDR3 length: 17 residues. The protocol was immunoSEQ multiplex PCR, while the TCRdb copy is restricted to in-frame clones and leaves out a portion. The sample records 100,000 to 150,000 clones, over 80% being singletons. In the case of this clone: Its cognate antigen is unknown.

The receptor comes from an adult in good health. This rearrangement joins TRBV13 to TRBJ2-7; 13 nucleotides align to TRBD2. The sample here was peripheral blood, taken on day 0 of AZD1222 vaccination. The CDR3 region has the DNA TGTGCCAGCAGCCCGATAAGAGGACTAGCGGGAGTTGACGAGCAGTACTTC. Protein product: CASSPIRGLAGVDEQYF.